The rows below give T cell receptor beta chains drawn from one sample of a study of low-dose radiotherapy and immunotherapy resistance in tumors. TCRdb analysed the reads with MiXCR anew, one entry per CDR3 protein. The sample lists about 39,000 distinct CDR3 sequences, roughly 31% occurring once. The material was PBMCs, obtained before treatment. These receptors all come from a male donor with gallbladder cancer. Both conserved end residues are part of each CDR3. A D gene is named only where the DNA matches it firmly. Clone size is stated in some rows and not others, as once, few, many or a class when expanded.

CASARRDRTTDTQYF	TGTGCCAGCGCAAGGCGAGACAGGACCACAGATACGCAGTATTTT	many	TRBJ2-3	.	TRBV3-1
CASSLQTGLGETQYF	TGCGCCAGCAGCCTCCAGACAGGGCTAGGGGAGACCCAGTACTTC	many	TRBJ2-5	TRBD1	TRBV4-1
CASNDPLERMNTGELFF	TGTGCCAGCAACGACCCTCTGGAAAGGATGAACACCGGGGAGCTGTTTTTT	medium-sized	TRBJ2-2	.	TRBV28
CASSLPRGYTGELFF	TGTGCCAGCAGCTTACCCAGGGGGTACACCGGGGAGCTGTTTTTT	many	TRBJ2-2	TRBD1	TRBV5-3
CSAREDYQLSKQETQYF	TGCAGTGCAAGAGAGGACTACCAACTAAGCAAACAAGAGACCCAGTACTTC	many	TRBJ2-5	.	TRBV20-1
CASSLAPTQGFLGSEQYF	TGTGCCAGCAGCCTAGCCCCGACTCAAGGTTTTTTGGGATCCGAGCAGTACTTC	many	TRBJ2-7	.	TRBV27
CASSFDRRGNNEQFF	TGTGCCAGCAGTTTCGATAGGCGGGGAAACAATGAGCAGTTCTTC	once	TRBJ2-1	.	TRBV28
CASRLVVGMNTQYF	TGTGCCAGCAGACTGGTTGTTGGGATGAATACGCAGTATTTT	many	TRBJ2-3	.	TRBV27
CASSADRRQETQYF	TGTGCCAGCAGTGCGGACAGACGACAAGAGACCCAGTACTTC	many	TRBJ2-5	.	TRBV12-3/TRBV12-4
CASSLKTGTFAEAFF	TGCGCCAGCAGCCTGAAGACAGGGACGTTTGCTGAAGCTTTCTTT	many	TRBJ1-1	TRBD1	TRBV4-1
CASKKEPHSPLHF	TGTGCCAGCAAGAAGGAACCCCATTCACCCCTCCACTTT	many	TRBJ1-6	.	TRBV12-3/TRBV12-4
CASSLGAGNQPQHF	TGTGCCAGCAGCTTAGGGGCCGGGAATCAGCCCCAGCATTTT	many	TRBJ1-5	.	TRBV7-2
CSGGQGNTEAFF	TGCAGTGGAGGACAGGGGAACACTGAAGCTTTCTTT	.	TRBJ1-1	TRBD1	TRBV20-1
CSVEVPPGKPDHGYTF	TGCAGCGTTGAAGTCCCCCCCGGGAAGCCAGATCATGGCTACACCTTC	many	TRBJ1-2	.	TRBV29-1
CASSRGDRGNSPLHF	TGTGCCAGCAGCCGCGGAGACAGGGGCAATTCACCCCTCCACTTT	.	TRBJ1-6	TRBD1	TRBV27
CSATFQETQYF	TGCAGTGCGACTTTTCAAGAGACCCAGTACTTC	many	TRBJ2-5	.	TRBV20-1
CASTSLWSNEQFF	TGTGCCAGCACCTCCCTTTGGAGCAATGAGCAGTTCTTC	many	TRBJ2-1	.	TRBV27
CASSLGRTSGTRGELFF	TGTGCCAGCAGCTTAGGCCGGACTAGCGGCACTAGGGGGGAGCTGTTTTTT	many	TRBJ2-2	TRBD2	TRBV13
CASSVAAGGGTDTQYF	TGTGCCAGCAGCGTAGCTGCGGGGGGAGGCACAGATACGCAGTATTTT	few	TRBJ2-3	TRBD2	TRBV9
CASSPITGESYEQYF	TGTGCCAGCAGCCCGATAACAGGGGAATCCTACGAGCAGTACTTC	many	TRBJ2-7	TRBD1	TRBV4-2
CASSFRQNTEAFF	TGTGCCAGCAGTTTTCGGCAGAACACTGAAGCTTTCTTT	.	TRBJ1-1	.	TRBV28
CASQRDNYQPQHF	TGTGCCAGCCAGCGGGACAATTATCAGCCCCAGCATTTT	medium-sized	TRBJ1-5	.	TRBV28
CASSRDLGRNEQFF	TGTGCCAGCAGCCGCGATCTAGGGCGAAATGAGCAGTTCTTC	many	TRBJ2-1	.	TRBV5-8
CASSGLDSSGDTQYF	TGTGCCAGCAGTGGCCTTGACAGTTCGGGGGATACGCAGTATTTT	many	TRBJ2-3	.	TRBV6-2/TRBV6-3
CSMTGQNTGELFF	TGCAGTATGACAGGGCAAAACACCGGGGAGCTGTTTTTT	few	TRBJ2-2	TRBD1	TRBV20-1
CASSLGIQSEQYF	TGTGCCAGCAGTTTAGGAATCCAATCCGAGCAGTACTTC	many	TRBJ2-7	.	TRBV27
CSARDLTEFTDTQYF	TGCAGTGCTAGAGATTTGACGGAATTCACAGATACGCAGTATTTT	many	TRBJ2-3	.	TRBV20-1
CASSRLAGGIQETQYF	TGTGCCAGCAGTCGACTAGCGGGAGGGATCCAAGAGACCCAGTACTTC	.	TRBJ2-5	TRBD2	TRBV6-5
CASSPRSGYTF	TGTGCCAGCAGCCCTCGCTCCGGCTACACCTTC	medium-sized	TRBJ1-2	.	TRBV28
CASSQVGVLAGGLSSYNEQFF	TGTGCCAGCAGCCAAGTGGGGGTCCTAGCGGGAGGCCTTAGCTCCTACAATGAGCAGTTCTTC	.	TRBJ2-1	TRBD2	TRBV3-1